The source of this T cell receptor (beta chain) is a study of cytomegalovirus exposure and HLA in healthy donors. Study outcomes and limitations: There were over 150 TCR beta chains listed as cytomegalovirus-associated.

This clone was picked up one time. Its antigen is unidentified. Method: immunoSEQ multiplex PCR; TCRdb's copy keeps in-frame clones and lacks some. The data contain 150,000 or so clones, roughly nine tenths of them singletons. The CDR3 spans 13 residues. Per the germline V gene, CDR1 is SGHNT and CDR2 is YYREEE (reference sequence). J was trimmed by 5 bases and V by 4 bases; bases with no gene match: 2. V usage is TRBV5-4 and J usage is TRBJ2-2; 7 nucleotides match TRBD1. Sample: PBMCs. The receptor's source is a woman between 18 and 29 years old in good health and CMV-seronegative. This chain's CDR3 is CASSADRTGELFF. CDR3 nucleotide sequence: TGTGCCAGCAGCGCGGACAGGACCGGGGAGCTGTTTTTT.